This T cell receptor beta chain was sequenced during a study of cytomegalovirus exposure and HLA in healthy donors. At the level of the study: An early data release held tens of millions of unique TCRs from HLA-typed donors.

The PCR had 60 Vbeta and 13 Jbeta primers. Repertoires were generated with immunoSEQ multiplex PCR, while TCRdb's copy carries only in-frame clones and drops some. The sample lists about 200,000 clones; roughly 80% were seen once. CDR1 is MNHNY, CDR2 SVGAGI, per germline (reference sequence). The CDR3 is 12 amino acids. The germline V and J ends were trimmed by 2 bases and 5 bases, with 6 bases remaining between them. Sequencing input: PBMCs. This sequence joins TRBV6-6 and TRBJ1-1, with D hard to call. This receptor was obtained from a man aged 35-49 years in good health and CMV-seronegative. Written as DNA, the CDR3 is TGTGCCAGCAGTTACGCCGGGACTGAAGCTTTCTTT. Amino acid sequence: CASSYAGTEAFF.